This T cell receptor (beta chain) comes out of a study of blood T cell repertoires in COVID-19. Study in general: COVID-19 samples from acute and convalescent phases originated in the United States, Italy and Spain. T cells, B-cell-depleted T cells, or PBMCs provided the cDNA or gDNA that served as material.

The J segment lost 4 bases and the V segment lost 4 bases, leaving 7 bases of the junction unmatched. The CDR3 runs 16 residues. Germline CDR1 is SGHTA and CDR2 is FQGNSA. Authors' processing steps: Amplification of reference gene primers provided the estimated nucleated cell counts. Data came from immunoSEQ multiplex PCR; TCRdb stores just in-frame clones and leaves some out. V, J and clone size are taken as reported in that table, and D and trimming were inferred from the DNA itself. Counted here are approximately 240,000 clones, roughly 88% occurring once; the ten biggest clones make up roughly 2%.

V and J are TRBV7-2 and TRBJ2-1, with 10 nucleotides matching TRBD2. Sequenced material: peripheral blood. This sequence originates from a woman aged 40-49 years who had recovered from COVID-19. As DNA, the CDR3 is TGTGCCAGCAGCTCGAGGGATAGCGGGGGGTACAATGAGCAGTTCTTC. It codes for CASSSRDSGGYNEQFF.